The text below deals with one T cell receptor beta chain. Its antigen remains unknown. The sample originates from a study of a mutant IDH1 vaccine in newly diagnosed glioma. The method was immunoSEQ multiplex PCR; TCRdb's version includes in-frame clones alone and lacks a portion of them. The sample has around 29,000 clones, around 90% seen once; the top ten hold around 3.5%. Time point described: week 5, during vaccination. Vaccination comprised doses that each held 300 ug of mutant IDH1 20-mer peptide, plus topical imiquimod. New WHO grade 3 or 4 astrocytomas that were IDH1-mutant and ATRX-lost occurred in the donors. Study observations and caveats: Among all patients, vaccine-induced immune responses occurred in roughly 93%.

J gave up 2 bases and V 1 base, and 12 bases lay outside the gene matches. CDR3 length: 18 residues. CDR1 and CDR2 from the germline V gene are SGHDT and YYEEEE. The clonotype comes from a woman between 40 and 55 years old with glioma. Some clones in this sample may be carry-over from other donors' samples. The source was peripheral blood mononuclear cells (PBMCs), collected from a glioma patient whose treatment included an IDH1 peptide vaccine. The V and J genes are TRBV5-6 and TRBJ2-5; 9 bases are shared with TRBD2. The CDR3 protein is CASSLLRAGGPSQETQYF. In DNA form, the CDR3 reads TGTGCCAGCAGCTTGCTTCGAGCGGGAGGCCCCTCGCAAGAGACCCAGTACTTC.